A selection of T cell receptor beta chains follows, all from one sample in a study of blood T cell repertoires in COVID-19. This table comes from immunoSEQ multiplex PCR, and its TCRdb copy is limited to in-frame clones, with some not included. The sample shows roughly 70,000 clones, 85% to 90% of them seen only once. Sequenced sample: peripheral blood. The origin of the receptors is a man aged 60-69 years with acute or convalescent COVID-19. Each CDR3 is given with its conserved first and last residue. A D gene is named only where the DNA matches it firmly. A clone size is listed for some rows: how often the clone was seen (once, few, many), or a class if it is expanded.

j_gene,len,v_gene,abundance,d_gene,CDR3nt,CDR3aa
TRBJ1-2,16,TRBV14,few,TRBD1,TGTGCCAGCAGCCAAGCGAAACCCGGGACAGACTATGGCTACACCTTC,CASSQAKPGTDYGYTF
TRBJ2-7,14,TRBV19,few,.,TGTGCCAGTAGTCCCCAGGACAGTGAAGACGAGCAGTACTTC,CASSPQDSEDEQYF
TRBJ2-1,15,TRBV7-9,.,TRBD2,TGTGCCAGCAGCTTCGCGGGGGGGCAGAACAATGAGCAGTTCTTC,CASSFAGGQNNEQFF
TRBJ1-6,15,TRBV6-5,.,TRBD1,TGTGCCAGCAGTTTAATGGGACAGGGTCAATCACCCCTCCACTTT,CASSLMGQGQSPLHF
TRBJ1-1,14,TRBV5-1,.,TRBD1,TGCGCCAGCAGCCTCCAGGGGGGCGTGGATGAAGCTTTCTTT,CASSLQGGVDEAFF
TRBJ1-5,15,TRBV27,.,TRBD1,TGTGCCAGCTCGGGACAGGCGGGTGGCAATCAGCCCCAGCATTTT,CASSGQAGGNQPQHF
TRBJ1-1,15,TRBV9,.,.,TGTGCCAGCAGCCCAACCGGGTATTTGAACACTGAAGCTTTCTTT,CASSPTGYLNTEAFF
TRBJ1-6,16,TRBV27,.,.,TGTGCCAGCAGTCTAGCTGCCCCATCCTATAATTCACCCCTCCACTTT,CASSLAAPSYNSPLHF
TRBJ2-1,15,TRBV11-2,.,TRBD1,TGTGCCAGCAGCCTCCGGGACAGGGGGCTCGATGAGCAGTTCTTC,CASSLRDRGLDEQFF
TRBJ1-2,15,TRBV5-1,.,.,TGCGCCAGCAGCCCGGGGGTTTCTTCTAACTATGGCTACACCTTC,CASSPGVSSNYGYTF
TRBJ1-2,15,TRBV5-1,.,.,TGCGCCAGCAGCCCCGACAGTACGAAGAACTATGGCTACACCTTC,CASSPDSTKNYGYTF
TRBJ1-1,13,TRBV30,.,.,TGTGCCTGGAGTGTATTTAACGGCGGTGAAGCTTTCTTT,CAWSVFNGGEAFF
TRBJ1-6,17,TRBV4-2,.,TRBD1,TGTGCCAGCAGCCAGACCGGGACAGGGAGCCGTAATTCACCCCTCCACTTT,CASSQTGTGSRNSPLHF
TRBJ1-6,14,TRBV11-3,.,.,TGTGCCAGCAGCTTGGACAGTTCTAATTCACCCCTCCACTTT,CASSLDSSNSPLHF
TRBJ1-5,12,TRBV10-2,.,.,TGCGCCAGCAGTGAGGTAGAGCAGCCCCAGCATTTT,CASSEVEQPQHF
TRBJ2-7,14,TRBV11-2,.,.,TGTGCCAGCAGCTTCCCAGGGGAAGCCTACGAGCAGTACTTC,CASSFPGEAYEQYF
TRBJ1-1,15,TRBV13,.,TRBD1,TGTGCCAGCAGCTCGACAGGGGGCCCGAACACTGAAGCTTTCTTT,CASSSTGGPNTEAFF
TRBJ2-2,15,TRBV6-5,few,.,TGTGCCAGCAGCACTAGGACAGCCAACACCGGGGAGCTGTTTTTT,CASSTRTANTGELFF
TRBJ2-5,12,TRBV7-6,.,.,TGTGCCAGCAGCCCGTACCAAGAGACCCAGTACTTC,CASSPYQETQYF
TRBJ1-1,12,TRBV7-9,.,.,TGTGCCAGCAGCCGAAGGGAGACTGAAGCTTTCTTT,CASSRRETEAFF
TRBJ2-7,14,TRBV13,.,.,TGTGCCAGCAGCTTAGGGGCCAGGGACTACGAGCAGTACTTC,CASSLGARDYEQYF
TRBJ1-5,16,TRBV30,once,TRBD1,TGTGCCTGGAGGAACAGGGGAATGGGAGGCAATCAGCCCCAGCATTTT,CAWRNRGMGGNQPQHF
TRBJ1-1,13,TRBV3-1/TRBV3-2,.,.,TGTGCCAGCAGCCAAGAAAGGGGGGGATGGGCTTTCTTT,CASSQERGGWAFF
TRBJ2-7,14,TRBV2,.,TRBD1,TGTGCCAGCAACCCGCCAGGGGGCGCCTACGAGCAGTACTTC,CASNPPGGAYEQYF
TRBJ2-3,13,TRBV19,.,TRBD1,TGTGCCACTCGGGACAGCTACACAGATACGCAGTATTTT,CATRDSYTDTQYF
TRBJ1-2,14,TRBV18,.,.,TGTGCCAGCTCACCAGACGGGGAGAGCTATGGCTACACCTTC,CASSPDGESYGYTF
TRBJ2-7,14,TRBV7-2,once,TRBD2,TGTGCCAGCAGGTTAGCGGGGGCCTCCTACGAGCAGTACTTC,CASRLAGASYEQYF
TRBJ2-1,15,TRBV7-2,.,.,TGTGCCAGCAGCCAAAGGGGGGGGCTATACAATGAGCAGTTCTTC,CASSQRGGLYNEQFF
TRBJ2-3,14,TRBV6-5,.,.,TGTGCCAGCCGGACGGGGGGCGACCCAGATACGCAGTATTTT,CASRTGGDPDTQYF
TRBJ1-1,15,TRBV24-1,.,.,TGTGCCACCAGTGATGCCGGGACACCCTACGGTGGGGCTTTCTTT,CATSDAGTPYGGAFF
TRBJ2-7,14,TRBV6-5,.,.,TGTGCCAGCAGCCCACATGGGCCCTCCTACGAGCAGTACTTC,CASSPHGPSYEQYF
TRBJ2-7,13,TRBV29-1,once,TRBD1,TGCAGCGGGGTTTTACAGGGGGTCCACGAGCAGTACTTC,CSGVLQGVHEQYF
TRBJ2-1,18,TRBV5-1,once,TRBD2,TGCGCCAGCAGCCCCGGGGGGGTAGGTGAAGGGAACTACAATGAGCAGTTCTTC,CASSPGGVGEGNYNEQFF
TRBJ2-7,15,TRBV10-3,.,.,TGTGCCATTCGCGGAGGGACGGCTGGAAACTACGAGCAGTACTTC,CAIRGGTAGNYEQYF
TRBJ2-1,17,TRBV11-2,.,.,TGTGCCAGCAGCTCGACGGGGGATGGTCTGGGTTCCAATGAGCAGTTCTTC,CASSSTGDGLGSNEQFF
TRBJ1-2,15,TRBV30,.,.,TGTGCCTGGAGTTTCTTATGGGCTCGGCAGAGTGGCTACACCTTC,CAWSFLWARQSGYTF
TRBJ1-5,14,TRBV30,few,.,TGTGCCTGGAGTATCAGACGGGATAATCAGCCCCAGCATTTT,CAWSIRRDNQPQHF
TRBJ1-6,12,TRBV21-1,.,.,TGTGCCAGGGACAGCTATAATTCACCCCTCCACTTT,CARDSYNSPLHF
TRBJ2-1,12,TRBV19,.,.,TGTGCCAGTCGACAGGACTACAATGAGCAGTTCTTC,CASRQDYNEQFF
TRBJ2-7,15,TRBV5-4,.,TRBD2,TGTGCCAGCAGCCCTCGGGGGGGGTACGACTACGAGCAGTACTTC,CASSPRGGYDYEQYF
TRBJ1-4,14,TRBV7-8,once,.,TGTGCCAGCAGCGCCAGGACACGAGGAGAAAAACTGTTTTTT,CASSARTRGEKLFF
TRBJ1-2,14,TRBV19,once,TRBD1,TGTGCCAGTAGTCCCAGGGGGCCAGTCTATGGCTACACCTTC,CASSPRGPVYGYTF
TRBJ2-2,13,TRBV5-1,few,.,TGCGCCAGCAGCTTGGAAGGAGCCGGGGAGCTGTTTTTT,CASSLEGAGELFF
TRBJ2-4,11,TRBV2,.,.,TGTGCCAGTCGAGGGTGGGACATTCAGTACTTC,CASRGWDIQYF
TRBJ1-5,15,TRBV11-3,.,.,TGTGCCAGCAGCTTTGGCAGGGATAGCAATCAGCCCCAGCATTTT,CASSFGRDSNQPQHF
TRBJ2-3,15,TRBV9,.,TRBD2,TGTGCCAGCAGCAGATACGGGGGGGATATGGATACGCAGTATTTT,CASSRYGGDMDTQYF
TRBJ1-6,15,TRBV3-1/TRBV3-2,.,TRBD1,TGTGCCAGCAGCCAAGGAGGGACAGCTAATTCACCCCTCCACTTT,CASSQGGTANSPLHF
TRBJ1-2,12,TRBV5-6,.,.,TGTGCCAGCAGCTACAACAAATATGGCTACACCTTC,CASSYNKYGYTF
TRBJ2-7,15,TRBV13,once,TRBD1,TGTGCCAGCAGCCCCAGCGGGACAGGGAAATACGAGCAGTACTTC,CASSPSGTGKYEQYF
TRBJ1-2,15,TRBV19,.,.,TGTGCCAGTAGAGCCCTCGGGGAGGGACCTTATGGCTACACCTTC,CASRALGEGPYGYTF
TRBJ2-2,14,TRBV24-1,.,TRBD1,TGTGCCACCAGGACCCAGGGGGACACCGGGGAGCTGTTTTTT,CATRTQGDTGELFF
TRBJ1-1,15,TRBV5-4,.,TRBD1,TGTGCCAGCAGCTTGGCCCAGGGGGCGAACACTGAAGCTTTCTTT,CASSLAQGANTEAFF
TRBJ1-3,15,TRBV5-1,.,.,TGCGCCAGCAGCTCCCAGGGGATCTCTGGAAACACCATATATTTT,CASSSQGISGNTIYF
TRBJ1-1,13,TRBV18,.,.,TGTGCCAGCTTACCGGGCTTGAACACTGAAGCTTTCTTT,CASLPGLNTEAFF
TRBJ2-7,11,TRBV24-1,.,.,TGTGCCACGAGCCTCGGGAGCGAGCAGTACTTC,CATSLGSEQYF